The next 27 T cell receptor beta chains were all read from a single sample in a study of shared clonotypes between healthy human individuals. Profiling relied on immunoSEQ multiplex PCR, and the TCRdb table lists in-frame clones only, not all of them. The repertoire holds a few million clones, with less than 95% as singletons. Input material: naive CD4+ T cells from PBMCs. Subset of the sample: CD45RA+ positively selected. The origin of the receptors is a man between 18 and 29 years old in good health. Some clones in this sample may be carry-over from other donors' samples.

The chain employs TRBV7-2 and TRBJ1-1; 8 bases line up with TRBD1. The CDR3 covers 14 residues. Germline lookup yields CDR1 SGHTA and CDR2 FQGNSA. J was trimmed by 4 bases and V by 5 bases; bases with no gene match: 6. The CDR3 sequence: CASSLGQAGTEAFF. In DNA, the CDR3 is TGTGCCAGCAGCCTGGGACAGGCGGGCACTGAAGCTTTCTTT.

This rearrangement joins TRBV7-8 to TRBJ1-3, with 7 bases lining up with TRBD1. The CDR3 length is 15 residues. The V segment lost 5 bases and the J segment 2 bases; nucleotides outside the gene matches: 6. Germline V gives CDR1 SGHVS, CDR2 FQNEAQ. DNA of the CDR3: TGTGCCAGCAGCCCAGGGGGGACGGCTGGAAACACCATATATTTT. Protein product: CASSPGGTAGNTIYF.

The chain joins TRBV5-1 to TRBJ2-2; D remains ambiguous. Germline CDR1 is SGHRS and CDR2 is YFSETQ. The CDR3 covers 14 residues. Trimming removed 5 bases from V and 6 bases from J, with 14 bases in between. The CDR3 sequence is CASSGGEVSGELFF. The DNA for the CDR3 is TGCGCCAGCAGTGGCGGAGAAGTTTCCGGGGAGCTGTTTTTT.

CDR3 sequence: CAISDFRRSYNEQFF. CDR3 DNA sequence: TGTGCCATCAGTGACTTCCGCAGGTCCTACAATGAGCAGTTCTTC. This rearrangement joins TRBV10-3 to TRBJ2-1; no firm D call. This CDR3 contains 15 residues. From germline, CDR1 is ENHRY and CDR2 SYGVKD. V was clipped by 3 bases and J by 1 base, with 10 bases between them.

This clone was seen just once. The chain joins TRBV5-4 to TRBJ2-1; 15 bases are shared with TRBD2. Trimming took 4 bases from V and 9 from J; bases not matched to a gene: 11. This CDR3 is built from 17 residues. Germline V gives CDR1 SGHNT, CDR2 YYREEE (reference sequence). CDR3 DNA: TGTGCCAGCAGCCCCGGGACTAGCGGGAGGACGGGGGTTGAGCAGTTCTTC. Translated, it gives CASSPGTSGRTGVEQFF. The variable domain in full, completed from reference TRBV5-4 and TRBJ2-1, reads ETGVTQSPTHLIKTRGQQVTLRCSSQSGHNTVSWYQQALGQGPQFIFQYYREEENGRGNFPPRFSGLQFPNYSSELNVNALELDDSALYLCASSPGTSGRTGVEQFFGPGTRLTVL.

CDR3 DNA: TGTGCCACCGCTGACAGGGGGTACAATCAGCCCCAGCATTTT. Translated, it gives CATADRGYNQPQHF. The chain combines TRBV15 with TRBJ1-5, with 9 bases identical to TRBD1. V was pared by 8 bases and J by 3 bases, with 5 bases of the junction left unmatched. The V gene's germline CDR1 is LNHNV and CDR2 YYDKDF (reference sequence). The CDR3 length is 14 residues. Drawing the rest from reference TRBV15 and TRBJ1-5, the complete variable domain is DAMVIQNPRYQVTQFGKPVTLSCSQTLNHNVMYWYQQKSSQAPKLLFHYYDKDFNNEADTPDNFQSRRPNTSFCFLDIRSPGLGDTAMYLCATADRGYNQPQHFGDGTRLSIL.

The chain links TRBV4-3 to TRBJ2-5; D might be TRBD1 (6 bases). The J call may be mistaken, given a closer DNA end match to TRBJ2-7. CDR1 and CDR2 (germline): LGHNA, YSLEER. The CDR3 consists of 13 residues. The CDR3 spells CASSQGARYEQYF. Here the CDR3 DNA reads TGCGCCAGCAGCCAGGGGGCCCGATACGAGCAGTACTTC.

On this clone: This CDR3 is also generated by other DNA sequences in the sample. The chain recombines TRBV6-1 with TRBJ1-5, with TRBD1 matching 7 bases. CDR1 MNHNS and CDR2 SASEGT come from the germline V gene. CDR3 length: 14 amino acids. J was trimmed by 4 bases and V by 6 bases; bases with no gene match: 6. CDR3 amino acids: CASSSPGGNQPQHF. DNA of the CDR3: TGTGCCAGCAGCTCTCCAGGGGGGAATCAGCCCCAGCATTTT.

This clone was detected once. V and J are TRBV11-2 and TRBJ2-3, with 11 bases identical to TRBD2. CDR3 length: 16 amino acids. The germline V gene encodes CDR1 SGHAT and CDR2 FQNNGV. V lost 3 bases, J lost 2 bases, and 4 bases stayed unmatched. The CDR3 nucleotides read TGTGCCAGCAGCTTTACTAGCGGGAGTCCCACAGATACGCAGTATTTT. Encoded protein: CASSFTSGSPTDTQYF.

The rearrangement joins TRBV5-1 to TRBJ2-3; D is uncertain. The germline V and J ends were trimmed by 4 bases and 3 bases, with 12 bases remaining between them. Germline assignment: CDR1 SGHRS and CDR2 YFSETQ. This CDR3 region has 14 residues. As DNA, the CDR3 is TGCGCCAGCAGCCCCTCGCCGCAGACAGATACGCAGTATTTT. This encodes CASSPSPQTDTQYF.

The chain recombines TRBV29-1 with TRBJ1-4; D is possibly TRBD1 (5 bases). This CDR3 spans 13 amino acids. Germline values: CDR1 SQVTM, CDR2 ANQGSEA. V shed 3 bases and J shed 4 bases, with 9 bases lying between them. CDR3 nucleotide sequence: TGCAGCGTTGAGGGACTTTATAATGAAAAACTGTTTTTT. This translates into CSVEGLYNEKLFF.

This chain uses TRBV2 with TRBJ1-3; D is uncertain. Germline V gene lookup returns CDR1 SNHLY and CDR2 FYNNEI. The CDR3 length is 13 residues. The V end lost 0 bases, the J end lost 7 bases, and 7 bases lay between the germline ends. In DNA form, the CDR3 reads TGTGCCAGCAGTGAAGCCCAGGCGAACACCATATATTTT. Amino acid sequence: CASSEAQANTIYF. The complete variable domain, with remaining parts taken from reference TRBV2 and TRBJ1-3, reads EPEVTQTPSHQVTQMGQEVILRCVPISNHLYFYWYRQILGQKVEFLVSFYNNEISEKSEIFDDQFSVERPDGSNFTLKIRSTKLEDSAMYFCASSEAQANTIYFGEGSWLTVV.

This chain joins TRBV19 and TRBJ2-7, with TRBD1 identical over 9 bases. The germline V gene encodes CDR1 LNHDA and CDR2 SQIVND (reference sequence). This CDR3 is 13 amino acids long. The V and J ends lost 10 bases and 6 bases, in that order; junction bases with no gene match: 10. Here the CDR3 reads CATGVGTGTEQYF. The CDR3 DNA is TGTGCCACAGGGGTCGGGACAGGGACCGAGCAGTACTTC.

The V gene is TRBV7-8, the J gene TRBJ2-7; TRBD1 matches 8 bases. Unmatched junction bases numbered 2, after V lost 1 base and J lost 0 bases. The CDR3 totals 15 residues. CDR1 SGHVS and CDR2 FQNEAQ come from the germline V gene. CDR3 coding DNA: TGTGCCAGCAGCTTAGTCGACAGGGGCTCCTACGAGCAGTACTTC. Protein product: CASSLVDRGSYEQYF.

CDR3 protein: CASSLTGTGGGEQYF. CDR3 sequence (DNA): TGTGCCAGCTCCCTAACCGGGACAGGGGGCGGCGAGCAGTACTTC. The chain uses TRBV18 and TRBJ2-7; TRBD1 aligns across 12 bases. Looked up from germline, CDR1 is KGHSH and CDR2 is LQKENI. The V segment lost 6 bases and the J segment 6 bases; nucleotides outside the gene matches: 9. This CDR3 is 15 amino acids long.

This clone was seen once. The chain has TRBV5-1 and TRBJ1-1; D is unresolved. CDR3 length equals 14 residues. V dropped 0 bases and J dropped 1 base, with 7 bases sitting between them. Germline CDR1 and CDR2: SGHRS and YFSETQ. As DNA, the CDR3 is TGCGCCAGCAGCTTGGTACCTCGGAACACTGAAGCTTTCTTT. Translating it yields CASSLVPRNTEAFF.

The chain links TRBV27 to TRBJ2-1, with a tentative D call TRBD2 (6 bases). This CDR3 comprises 13 residues. Trimming took off 7 bases at V and 6 bases at J, with 13 bases between the two ends. Germline values: CDR1 MNHEY, CDR2 SMNVEV (reference sequence). The CDR3 here is CASMTGGFNEQFF. The CDR3 nucleotides are TGTGCCAGCATGACCGGAGGGTTCAATGAGCAGTTCTTC.

This clone turned up a few times. Other DNA sequences from this sample encode an identical CDR3 as well. The chain links TRBV20-1 to TRBJ1-1; D may be TRBD1 (5 bases). Germline V CDR1 and CDR2: DFQATT, SNEGSKA (reference sequence). V gave up 3 bases and J gave up 4 bases, with 6 bases separating them. This CDR3 has 11 amino acids. CDR3 sequence (DNA): TGCAGTGCTAGGGGGGGCACTGAAGCTTTCTTT. This translates into CSARGGTEAFF.

This clone was seen a handful of times. This chain connects TRBV7-2 to TRBJ2-6; D possibly corresponds to TRBD1 (6 bases). This CDR3 is 13 amino acids long. V shed 9 bases and J shed 4 bases, with 10 bases lying between them. Germline values: CDR1 SGHTA, CDR2 FQGNSA. CDR3 nucleotide sequence: TGTGCCAGGAGGGGGTCAGGGGCCAACGTCCTGACTTTC. Translating gives CARRGSGANVLTF.

The genes are TRBV6-5 and TRBJ1-2, with D possibly TRBD1 on 5 matching bases. From germline, CDR1 is MNHEY and CDR2 SVGAGI. The germline V and J ends were trimmed by 5 bases and 4 bases, with 14 bases remaining between them. The CDR3 loop spans 14 amino acids. The CDR3 protein is CASSVRRGSYGYTF. CDR3 in DNA: TGTGCCAGCAGTGTACGACGGGGGAGCTATGGCTACACCTTC.

V is TRBV7-2 and J is TRBJ1-1; D not certain. This CDR3 region has 12 residues. The germline V gene encodes CDR1 SGHTA and CDR2 FQGNSA. With 3 bases removed from V and 3 bases from J, the gap between germline ends came to 5 bases. Written as DNA, the CDR3 is TGTGCCAGCAGCTTCCCACACACTGAAGCTTTCTTT. Translation: CASSFPHTEAFF.

The genes are TRBV19 and TRBJ1-5; possibly TRBD1 for D (6 bases). CDR1 is LNHDA, CDR2 SQIVND, per germline (reference sequence). Trimming removed 8 bases from V and 6 bases from J, with 17 bases in between. CDR3 length: 14 amino acids. The CDR3: CASLDNRAGQPQHF. Here the CDR3 DNA reads TGTGCCAGTCTGGATAACAGGGCCGGTCAGCCCCAGCATTTT.

The table lists this clone with a count of one. The rearrangement uses TRBV5-1 and TRBJ2-3; 7 nucleotides line up with TRBD2. Germline trimming cut 0 bases from V and 9 bases from J; bases unmatched to any gene: 7. The germline CDR1 and CDR2 sequences are SGHRS and YFSETQ. CDR3 length equals 14 residues. CDR3 in DNA: TGCGCCAGCAGCTTGGCCCCTTCTAGCGGAACGCAGTATTTT. Translation gives CASSLAPSSGTQYF.

This clone showed up just a few times. This chain joins TRBV5-1 and TRBJ1-5; 7 bases fit TRBD1. V gave up 4 bases and J gave up 3 bases; unmatched junction bases: 4. Germline V gives CDR1 SGHRS, CDR2 YFSETQ. CDR3 length equals 14 residues. The DNA for the CDR3 is TGCGCCAGCAGCCCACAGGGGAACAATCAGCCCCAGCATTTT. The encoded protein is CASSPQGNNQPQHF.

The rearrangement links TRBV6-1 to TRBJ1-2, with no clear D. The germline V gene has CDR1 MNHNS and CDR2 SASEGT. The CDR3 sequence is 12 residues long. Trimming pared 5 bases from V and 4 bases from J, leaving 8 bases between. Here the CDR3 DNA reads TGTGCCAGCAGTAGACGGGGCTATGGCTACACCTTC. Translation: CASSRRGYGYTF.

In this sample, this clone turned up a few times. This rearrangement joins TRBV28 to TRBJ1-1; D perhaps matches TRBD1 (6 bases). Germline lookup yields CDR1 MDHEN and CDR2 SYDVKM. Trimming pared 7 bases from V and 1 base from J, leaving 7 bases between. CDR3 length: 12 amino acids. CDR3 in amino acids: CASTRGNTEAFF. DNA of the CDR3: TGTGCCAGCACCAGGGGGAACACTGAAGCTTTCTTT.

The rearrangement links TRBV2 to TRBJ2-3, with 9 bases identical to TRBD2. The V gene's germline CDR1 is SNHLY and CDR2 FYNNEI. The CDR3 runs 15 residues. Trimming removed 6 bases from V and 5 bases from J; junction bases left unmatched: 9. The CDR3 sequence: CASSPWAGGGDTQYF. The CDR3 DNA sequence: TGTGCCAGCAGCCCTTGGGCGGGAGGGGGAGATACGCAGTATTTT.